This T cell receptor beta chain was retrieved from a study of shared clonotypes between healthy human individuals. This CDR3 contains 10 residues. Germline loops: CDR1 DFQATT, CDR2 SNEGSKA (reference sequence). V gave up 3 bases and J gave up 13 bases; unmatched junction bases: 5. This table comes from immunoSEQ multiplex PCR, and its TCRdb copy is limited to in-frame clones, with some not included. The repertoire holds some 380,000 clones, with 96% as singletons. This rearrangement joins TRBV20-1 to TRBJ1-2; 7 bases agree with TRBD1. Input material: memory CD8+ T cells sorted from blood. Subset of the sample: CD45RO+ cells pooled with CCR7-negative TemRA cells. The clonotype comes from a man under 40 in good health. The DNA of the CDR3 is TGCAGTGCTAGCCAGGACAGGACCACCTTC. It translates to CSASQDRTTF.